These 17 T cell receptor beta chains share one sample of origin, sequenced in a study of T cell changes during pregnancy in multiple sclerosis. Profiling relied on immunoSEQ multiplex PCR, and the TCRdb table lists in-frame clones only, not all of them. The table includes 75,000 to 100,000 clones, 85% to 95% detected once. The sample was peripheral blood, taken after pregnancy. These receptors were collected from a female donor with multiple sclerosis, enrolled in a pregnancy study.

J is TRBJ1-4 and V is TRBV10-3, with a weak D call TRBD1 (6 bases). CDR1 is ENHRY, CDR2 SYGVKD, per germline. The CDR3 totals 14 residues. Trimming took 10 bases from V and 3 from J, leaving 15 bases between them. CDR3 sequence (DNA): TGTGCCACAGGCCGGGGGGCGCCTAATGAAAAACTGTTTTTT. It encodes CATGRGAPNEKLFF.

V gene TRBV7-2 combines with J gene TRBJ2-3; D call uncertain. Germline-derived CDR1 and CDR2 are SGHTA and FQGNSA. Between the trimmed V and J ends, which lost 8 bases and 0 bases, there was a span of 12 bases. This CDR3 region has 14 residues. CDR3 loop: CASSVTTSTDTQYF. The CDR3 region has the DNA TGTGCCAGCTCTGTCACCACTAGCACAGATACGCAGTATTTT.

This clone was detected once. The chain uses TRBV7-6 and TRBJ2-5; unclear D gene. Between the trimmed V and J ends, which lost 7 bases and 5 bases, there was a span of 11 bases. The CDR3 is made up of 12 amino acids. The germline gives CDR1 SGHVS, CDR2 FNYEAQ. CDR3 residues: CASNNPRETQYF. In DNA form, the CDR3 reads TGTGCCAGCAACAACCCGAGGGAGACCCAGTACTTC.

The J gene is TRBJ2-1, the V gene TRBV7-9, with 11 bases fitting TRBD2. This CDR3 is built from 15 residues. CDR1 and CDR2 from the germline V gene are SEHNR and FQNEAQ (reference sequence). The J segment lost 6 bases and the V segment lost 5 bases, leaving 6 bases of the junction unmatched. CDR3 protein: CASSLRLAGSNEQFF. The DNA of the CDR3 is TGTGCCAGCAGCCTCCGACTAGCGGGAAGCAATGAGCAGTTCTTC.

The CDR3, as DNA: TGTGCCTGGAGTCCCAGGGACACTGAAGCTTTCTTT. This sequence encodes CAWSPRDTEAFF. This rearrangement joins TRBV30 to TRBJ1-1; D might be TRBD1 (5 bases). Trimming left V 2 bases short and J 3 bases short, with 7 bases between. The V gene's germline CDR1 is GTSNPN and CDR2 SVGIG (reference sequence). The CDR3 is made up of 12 amino acids.

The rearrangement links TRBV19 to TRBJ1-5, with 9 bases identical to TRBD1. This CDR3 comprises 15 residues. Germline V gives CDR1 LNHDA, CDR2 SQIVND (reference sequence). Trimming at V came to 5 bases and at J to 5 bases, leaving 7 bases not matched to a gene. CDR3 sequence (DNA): TGTGCCAGTAGTTCAGGGACAGGGCAATATCAGCCCCAGCATTTT. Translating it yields CASSSGTGQYQPQHF.

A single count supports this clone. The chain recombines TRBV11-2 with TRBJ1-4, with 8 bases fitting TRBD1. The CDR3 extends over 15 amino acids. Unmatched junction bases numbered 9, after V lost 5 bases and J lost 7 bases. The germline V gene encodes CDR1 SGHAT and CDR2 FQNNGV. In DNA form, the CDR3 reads TGTGCCAGCAGCCCTGGGCAGGGGGCTTCTGAAAAACTGTTTTTT. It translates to CASSPGQGASEKLFF.

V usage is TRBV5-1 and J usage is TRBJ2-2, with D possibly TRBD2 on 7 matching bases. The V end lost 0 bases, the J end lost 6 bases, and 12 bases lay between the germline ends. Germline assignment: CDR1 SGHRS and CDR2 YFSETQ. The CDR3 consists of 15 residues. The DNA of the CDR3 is TGCGCCAGCAGCTTGGCTGGCGGGGGCGCCGGGGAGCTGTTTTTT. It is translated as CASSLAGGGAGELFF.

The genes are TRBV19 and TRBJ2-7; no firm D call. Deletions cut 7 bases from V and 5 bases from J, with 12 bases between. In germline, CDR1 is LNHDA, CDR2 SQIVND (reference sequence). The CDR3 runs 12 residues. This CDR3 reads CASTSWSDEQYF. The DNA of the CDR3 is TGTGCCAGTACCTCGTGGAGCGACGAGCAGTACTTC.

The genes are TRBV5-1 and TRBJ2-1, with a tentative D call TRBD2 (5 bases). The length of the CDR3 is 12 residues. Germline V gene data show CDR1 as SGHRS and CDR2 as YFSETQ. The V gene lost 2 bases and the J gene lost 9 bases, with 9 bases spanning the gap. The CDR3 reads CASSFSSSEQFF. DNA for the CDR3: TGCGCCAGCAGCTTTTCTAGCTCTGAGCAGTTCTTC.

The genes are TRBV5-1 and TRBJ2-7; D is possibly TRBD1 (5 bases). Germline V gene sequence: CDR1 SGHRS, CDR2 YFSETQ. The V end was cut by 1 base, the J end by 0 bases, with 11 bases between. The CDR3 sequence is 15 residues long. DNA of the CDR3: TGCGCCAGCAGCTTGAACAGGATAAGCTCCTACGAGCAGTACTTC. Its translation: CASSLNRISSYEQYF.

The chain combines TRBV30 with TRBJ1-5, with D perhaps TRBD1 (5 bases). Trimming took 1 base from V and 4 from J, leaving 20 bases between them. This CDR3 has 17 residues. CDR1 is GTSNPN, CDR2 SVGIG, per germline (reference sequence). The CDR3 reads CAWSATFSQGGNQPQHF. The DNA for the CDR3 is TGTGCCTGGAGTGCGACCTTCAGCCAGGGTGGTAATCAGCCCCAGCATTTT.

CDR3: CASSAGNQPQHF. The CDR3 DNA reads as TGTGCCAGCAGCGCGGGCAATCAGCCCCAGCATTTT. The chain has TRBV9 and TRBJ1-5; no reliable D call. CDR1 and CDR2 (germline): SGDLS, YYNGEE. CDR3 length: 12 residues. V was cut by 3 bases and J by 2 bases, with 3 bases left in between.

The CDR3 DNA sequence: TGTGCCAGCAGTTACGCAGGCCCAGGGAACACTGAAGCTTTCTTT. This encodes CASSYAGPGNTEAFF. V and J are TRBV6-5 and TRBJ1-1; D unclear. Germline V lookup: CDR1 MNHEY, CDR2 SVGAGI. Trimming stripped 2 bases from V and 1 base from J, with 11 bases between. The CDR3 covers 15 residues.

This CDR3 is CASGLAGGLETQYF. In DNA form, the CDR3 reads TGTGCCAGTGGGCTAGCGGGGGGGCTGGAGACCCAGTACTTC. The chain joins TRBV5-4 to TRBJ2-5, with 12 positions matching TRBD2. Trimming took 8 bases from V and 5 from J; bases not matched to a gene: 7. The CDR3 is 14 residues long. Germline values: CDR1 SGHNT, CDR2 YYREEE (reference sequence).

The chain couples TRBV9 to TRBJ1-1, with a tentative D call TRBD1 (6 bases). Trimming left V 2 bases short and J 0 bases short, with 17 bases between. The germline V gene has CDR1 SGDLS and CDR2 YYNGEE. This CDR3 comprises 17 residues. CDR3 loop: CASSVEDGGRMNTEAFF. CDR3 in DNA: TGTGCCAGCAGCGTCGAGGACGGGGGGCGCATGAACACTGAAGCTTTCTTT.

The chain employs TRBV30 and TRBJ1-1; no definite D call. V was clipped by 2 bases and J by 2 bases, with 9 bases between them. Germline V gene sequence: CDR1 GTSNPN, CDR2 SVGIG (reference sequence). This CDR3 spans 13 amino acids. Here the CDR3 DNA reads TGTGCCTGGAGTACGACGGGAAACACTGAAGCTTTCTTT. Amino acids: CAWSTTGNTEAFF.